The next 5 T cell receptor beta chains were all read from a single sample in a study of CD8+CD57+ T cells in acquired aplastic anemia. All patients picked for sequencing had shown, by flow cytometry, an expansion of CD8+CD57+ cells. The TCR beta profiling, which covered VDJ combination and CDR3 sequence, was carried out using genomic DNA as the template. MiXCR, applied by TCRdb to the reads, yields one record per CDR3 protein. The table lists 250,000 to 350,000 distinct CDR3 sequences, about 50% of them singletons, with around 1.2% in the top ten. The sample comprised sorted CD4+, CD8+, or CD8+CD57+ T cells (not recorded which) from PBMCs. The receptors come from a human donor with aplastic anemia.

The V gene is TRBV20-1, the J gene TRBJ1-2, with D perhaps matching TRBD1 (6 bases). The CDR3 loop spans 12 amino acids. Germline V lookup: CDR1 DFQATT, CDR2 SNEGSKA (reference sequence). Trimming left V 6 bases short and J 6 bases short, with 14 bases between. The CDR3 loop reads CSAREAGDGYTF. CDR3 DNA: TGCAGTGCCCGGGAGGCAGGGGATGGCTACACCTTC.

The chain joins TRBV10-3 to TRBJ2-7; 10 nucleotides match TRBD1. The CDR3 has 17 amino acids. The germline V gene encodes CDR1 ENHRY and CDR2 SYGVKD. The V and J ends lost 6 bases and 5 bases, in that order; junction bases with no gene match: 16. DNA for the CDR3: TGTGCCATCAGCGACAGGGGGCGCGTTGAGAGGACCCACGAGCAGTACTTC. This translates into CAISDRGRVERTHEQYF.

This clonotype has a single count. Relative to the germline gene, one junction end is altered; a read error may explain this. This chain connects TRBV20-1 to TRBJ2-7, with D unresolved. The CDR3 is 14 residues long. Germline CDR1 DFQATT, CDR2 SNEGSKA (reference sequence). The CDR3, as DNA: TGCAGCGTCCACCCCGGACGCAACAATTACGAGCAGTGCTTC. It codes for CSVHPGRNNYEQCF.

This clonotype was counted ten times or more. This chain links TRBV2 with TRBJ1-1; D may be TRBD1 (6 bases). The CDR3 consists of 15 residues. V dropped 2 bases and J dropped 1 base, with 11 bases sitting between them. The germline V gene encodes CDR1 SNHLY and CDR2 FYNNEI. The CDR3: CASSELGRGNTEAFF. In DNA, the CDR3 is TGTGCCAGCAGTGAATTGGGCAGGGGGAACACTGAAGCTTTCTTT.

This clonotype was found a few times. The chain recombines TRBV20-1 with TRBJ2-7; TRBD2 aligns across 9 bases. Per germline, CDR1 DFQATT and CDR2 SNEGSKA (reference sequence). The V segment lost 0 bases and the J segment 5 bases; nucleotides outside the gene matches: 8. This CDR3 region has 15 residues. Here the CDR3 reads CSARDTASGVDEQYF. The CDR3 region has the DNA TGCAGTGCTAGAGATACGGCTAGCGGGGTCGACGAGCAGTACTTC.